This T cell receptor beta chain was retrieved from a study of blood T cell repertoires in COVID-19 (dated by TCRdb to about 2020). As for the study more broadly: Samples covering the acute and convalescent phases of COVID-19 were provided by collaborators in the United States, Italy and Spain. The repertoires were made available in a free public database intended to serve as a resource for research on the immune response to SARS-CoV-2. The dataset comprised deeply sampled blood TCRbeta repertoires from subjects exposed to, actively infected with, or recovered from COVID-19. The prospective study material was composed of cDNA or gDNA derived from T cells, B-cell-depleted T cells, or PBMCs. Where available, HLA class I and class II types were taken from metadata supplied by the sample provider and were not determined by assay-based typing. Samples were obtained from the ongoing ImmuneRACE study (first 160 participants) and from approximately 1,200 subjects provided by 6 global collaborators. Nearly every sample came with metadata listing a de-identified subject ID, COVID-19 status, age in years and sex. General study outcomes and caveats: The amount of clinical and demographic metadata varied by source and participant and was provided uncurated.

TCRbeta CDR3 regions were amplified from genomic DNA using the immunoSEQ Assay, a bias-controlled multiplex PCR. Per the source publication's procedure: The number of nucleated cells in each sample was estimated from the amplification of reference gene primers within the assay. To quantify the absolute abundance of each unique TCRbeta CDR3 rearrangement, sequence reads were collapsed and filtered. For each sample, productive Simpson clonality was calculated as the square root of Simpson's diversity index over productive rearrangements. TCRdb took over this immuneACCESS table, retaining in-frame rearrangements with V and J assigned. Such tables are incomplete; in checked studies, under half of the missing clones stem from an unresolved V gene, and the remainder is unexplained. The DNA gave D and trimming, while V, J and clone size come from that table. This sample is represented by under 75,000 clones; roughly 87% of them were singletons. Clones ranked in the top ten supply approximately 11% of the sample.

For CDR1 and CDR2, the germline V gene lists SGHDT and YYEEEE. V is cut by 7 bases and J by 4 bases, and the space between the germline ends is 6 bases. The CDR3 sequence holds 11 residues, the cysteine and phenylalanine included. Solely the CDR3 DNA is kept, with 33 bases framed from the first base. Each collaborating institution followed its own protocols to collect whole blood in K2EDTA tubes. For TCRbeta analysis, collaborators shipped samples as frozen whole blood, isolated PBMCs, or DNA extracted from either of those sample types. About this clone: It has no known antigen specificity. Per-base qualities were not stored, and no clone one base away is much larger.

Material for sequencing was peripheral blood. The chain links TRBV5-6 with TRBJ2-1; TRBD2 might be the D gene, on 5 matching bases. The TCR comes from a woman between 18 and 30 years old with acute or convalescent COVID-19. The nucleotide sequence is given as TGTGCCAGCGGGAGTTACAATGAGCAGTTCTTC. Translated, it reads CASGSYNEQFF.